Listed here are 9 T cell receptor beta chains from one sample, sequenced in a study of ipilimumab plus nivolumab after autologous stem cell transplantation. The method was immunoSEQ multiplex PCR; TCRdb's version includes in-frame clones alone and lacks a portion of them. The sample holds approximately 40,000 clones, 90% to 95% seen once. The sequencing here drew on PBMCs, taken in a trial of ipilimumab plus nivolumab as post-transplant consolidation. The receptors come from a male donor with multiple myeloma.

The CDR3 loop is CASSQGRRANEKLFF. The CDR3 DNA is TGTGCCAGCAGCCAAGGCCGGCGGGCTAATGAAAAACTGTTTTTT. The J gene is TRBJ1-4, the V gene TRBV4-2; D unresolved. Germline CDR1 reads LGHNA; CDR2 reads YNFKEQ. This CDR3 spans 15 amino acids. V was clipped by 1 base and J by 3 bases, with 9 bases between them.

The chain is built from TRBV14 and TRBJ1-1; D remains ambiguous. The CDR3 is 13 amino acids. V lost 2 bases and J 5 bases, leaving 9 bases between the germline ends. Looked up from germline, CDR1 is SGHDN and CDR2 is FVKESK. The CDR3 loop is CASSQIASTEAFF. The CDR3 nucleotides read TGTGCCAGCAGCCAAATAGCTTCAACTGAAGCTTTCTTT.

V gene TRBV28 combines with J gene TRBJ1-5; no firm D call. V was clipped by 7 bases and J by 0 bases, with 16 bases between them. The CDR3 has 16 amino acids. In germline, CDR1 is MDHEN, CDR2 SYDVKM. CDR3 protein: CASTARERYSNQPQHF. The CDR3, as DNA: TGTGCCAGCACCGCTAGAGAACGGTATAGCAATCAGCCCCAGCATTTT.

The chain uses TRBV7-2 and TRBJ1-6; D gene unclear. Trimming shortened V by 1 base and J by 7 bases, and 11 bases separated the two germline ends. The CDR3 length is 15 residues. Germline V CDR1 and CDR2: SGHTA, FQGNSA. CDR3 DNA: TGTGCCAGCAGCTTAGGGCGCAGGCAGAATTCACCCCTCCACTTT. Translation: CASSLGRRQNSPLHF.

This rearrangement joins TRBV5-8 to TRBJ1-2, with TRBD1 matching over 12 bases. Germline V gene lookup returns CDR1 SGHTS and CDR2 YDEGEE. The CDR3 extends over 14 amino acids. Trimming cost V 6 bases and J 6 bases; bases outside gene matches: 6. CDR3 in amino acids: CASNLGDRGHGYTF. CDR3 DNA: TGTGCCAGCAACTTAGGGGACAGGGGGCATGGCTACACCTTC.

The genes are TRBV5-6 and TRBJ2-1, with 12 positions matching TRBD2. There are 16 residues in the CDR3. V gave up 1 base and J gave up 13 bases; unmatched junction bases: 12. Germline V gives CDR1 SGHDT, CDR2 YYEEEE. CDR3 sequence (DNA): TGTGCCAGCAGCTTGTTCGGCCTAGCGGGGGGGCCAGCTCAGTTCTTC. It yields the protein CASSLFGLAGGPAQFF.

The rearrangement uses TRBV7-2 and TRBJ1-3; D perhaps matches TRBD1 (5 bases). Germline V gene data show CDR1 as SGHTA and CDR2 as FQGNSA. This CDR3 has 15 amino acids. The V end lost 5 bases, the J end lost 0 bases, and 11 bases lay between the germline ends. CDR3 sequence (DNA): TGTGCCAGCAGCCCGGGGGGAGGCTCTGGAAACACCATATATTTT. This codes for CASSPGGGSGNTIYF.

This chain uses TRBV7-9 with TRBJ2-7, with 7 bases lining up with TRBD1. The germline CDR1 and CDR2 sequences are SEHNR and FQNEAQ (reference sequence). The CDR3 runs 14 residues. Trimming took 5 bases from V and 3 from J; bases not matched to a gene: 7. The CDR3 DNA reads TGTGCCAGCAGCACTACAGGGGCGTTCTACGAGCAGTACTTC. Its protein is CASSTTGAFYEQYF.

The rearrangement joins TRBV19 to TRBJ1-2; D gene uncertain. V was trimmed by 1 base and J by 6 bases, leaving 15 bases between them. Germline CDR1 LNHDA, CDR2 SQIVND (reference sequence). The CDR3 has 15 residues. DNA for the CDR3: TGTGCCAGTAGTATAGCACTAACTCCTATCAATGGCTACACCTTC. Encoded protein: CASSIALTPINGYTF. The full variable domain, in which reference TRBV19 and TRBJ1-2 provide the parts outside the CDR3, is DGGITQSPKYLFRKEGQNVTLSCEQNLNHDAMYWYRQDPGQGLRLIYYSQIVNDFQKGDIAEGYSVSREKKESFPLTVTSAQKNPTAFYLCASSIALTPINGYTFGSGTRLTVV.